Below are 32 T cell receptor beta chains sequenced from a single sample in a study of blood T cell repertoires in COVID-19. Here immunoSEQ multiplex PCR was the method, and the copy in TCRdb shows in-frame clones only, minus some. The data hold roughly 80,000 clones, with roughly four fifths observed a single time. Sequencing was carried out using peripheral blood. These receptors were taken from a human donor in a cohort sampled during active COVID-19.

The rearrangement joins TRBV7-3 to TRBJ2-2; TRBD2 is a possible D gene (6 bases). Germline CDR1 is SGHTA and CDR2 is FQGTGA. V was trimmed by 5 bases and J by 0 bases, leaving 13 bases between them. The CDR3 has 16 amino acids. CDR3 in amino acids: CASSPAGTSNTGELFF. The CDR3 DNA reads TGTGCCAGCAGCCCCGCCGGGACTTCGAACACCGGGGAGCTGTTTTTT.

V usage is TRBV2 and J usage is TRBJ2-5, with D perhaps TRBD2 (6 bases). The CDR3 extends over 14 amino acids. The germline CDR1 and CDR2 sequences are SNHLY and FYNNEI. V lost 8 bases and J lost 9, with 22 bases in between. The DNA of the CDR3 is TGTGCCAGCTTCTGGGTAGCGGACCAAGCGGCCCAGTACTTC. Its translation is CASFWVADQAAQYF.

V gene TRBV5-1 combines with J gene TRBJ2-7; 10 nucleotides agree with TRBD1. CDR3 length: 14 residues. Trimming took 4 bases from V and 4 from J; bases not matched to a gene: 5. The germline V gene encodes CDR1 SGHRS and CDR2 YFSETQ. This CDR3 is CASSHGQGVYEQYF. For the CDR3, the DNA is TGCGCCAGCAGCCACGGACAGGGGGTATACGAGCAGTACTTC.

V is TRBV7-2 and J is TRBJ2-1; 9 bases match TRBD1. Germline V gene sequence: CDR1 SGHTA, CDR2 FQGNSA. CDR3 length: 13 amino acids. V shed 7 bases and J 16 bases; nucleotides not matched to a gene: 14. The DNA for the CDR3 is TGTGCCAGCACCTCCGCCTGGGGGACAGGGCAATTCTTC. Translation gives CASTSAWGTGQFF.

The chain has TRBV28 and TRBJ2-7; D might be TRBD1 (6 bases). In germline, CDR1 is MDHEN, CDR2 SYDVKM. This CDR3 contains 14 residues. Trimming shortened V by 5 bases and J by 5 bases, and 16 bases separated the two germline ends. The CDR3 DNA follows: TGTGCCAGCAGTCGAGCACAGGGTTTTAACGAGCAGTACTTC. Its protein product is CASSRAQGFNEQYF. Together with reference TRBV28 and TRBJ2-7, the CDR3 gives the full variable domain: DVKVTQSSRYLVKRTGEKVFLECVQDMDHENMFWYRQDPGLGLRLIYFSYDVKMKEKGDIPEGYSVSREKKERFSLILESASTNQTSMYLCASSRAQGFNEQYFGPGTRLTVT.

The CDR3 loop reads CASSVPREIPYDETQYF. The DNA of the CDR3 is TGTGCCAGCAGCGTACCCAGGGAAATCCCCTATGATGAGACCCAGTACTTC. The chain has TRBV11-2 and TRBJ2-5; D is perhaps TRBD1 (5 bases). CDR1 is SGHAT, CDR2 FQNNGV, per germline. This CDR3 has 17 residues. Trimming took off 5 bases at V and 5 bases at J, with 24 bases between the two ends. Full variable domain (missing parts from reference TRBV11-2 and TRBJ2-5): EAGVAQSPRYKIIEKRQSVAFWCNPISGHATLYWYQQILGQGPKLLIQFQNNGVVDDSQLPKDRFSAERLKGVDSTLKIQPAKLEDSAVYLCASSVPREIPYDETQYFGPGTRLLVL.

The V and J genes are TRBV14 and TRBJ2-7; 9 bases fit TRBD2. CDR1 and CDR2 from the germline V gene are SGHDN and FVKESK. The CDR3 contains 15 residues. The V and J ends lost 1 base and 5 bases, in that order; junction bases with no gene match: 6. The CDR3 loop reads CASSQGGSGGHEQYF. CDR3 coding DNA: TGTGCCAGCAGCCAAGGGGGTAGCGGGGGCCACGAGCAGTACTTC.

The chain carries TRBV9 and TRBJ2-6, with D unclear. Trimming pared 6 bases from V and 0 bases from J, leaving 10 bases between. CDR1 SGDLS and CDR2 YYNGEE come from the germline V gene. The CDR3 contains 15 residues. CDR3 in DNA: TGTGCCAGCAAAAAGGCTAGCTCTGGGGCCAACGTCCTGACTTTC. Encoded protein: CASKKASSGANVLTF.

The J gene is TRBJ2-7, the V gene TRBV29-1; D is perhaps TRBD1 (6 bases). Trimming cost V 6 bases and J 1 base, with 10 bases left between them. Germline V gives CDR1 SQVTM, CDR2 ANQGSEA. This CDR3 has 12 amino acids. The CDR3 protein is CSVRTVSYEQYF. CDR3 nucleotide sequence: TGCAGCGTGAGGACAGTTTCCTACGAGCAGTACTTC.

The rearrangement joins TRBV18 to TRBJ1-4; D remains unclear. Germline CDR1 is KGHSH and CDR2 is LQKENI. The ends were cut back, 3 bases at V and 8 bases at J, with 13 bases in the middle. The CDR3 is 14 residues long. The DNA of the CDR3 is TGTGCCAGCTCACCGGGTCAGACGGGAGAAAAACTGTTTTTT. The encoded protein is CASSPGQTGEKLFF.

The chain employs TRBV3-1 (or the pseudogene TRBV3-2) and TRBJ1-3, with 7 bases that match TRBD1. The CDR3 extends over 13 amino acids. The germline gives CDR1 LGHDT, CDR2 YNNKEL (reference sequence). V dropped 10 bases and J dropped 4; count of bases not matched to a gene: 7. Here the CDR3 DNA reads TGTGCCACCGCGGACAGGTCCGGAAACACCATATATTTT. Protein sequence: CATADRSGNTIYF.

This chain connects TRBV9 to TRBJ1-4, with 9 bases identical to TRBD1. This CDR3 is built from 22 residues. Germline CDR1 reads SGDLS; CDR2 reads YYNGEE. Trimming took 2 bases from V and 2 from J; bases not matched to a gene: 22. CDR3 sequence: CASSVPSWGWTGVVRTNEKLFF. CDR3 DNA sequence: TGTGCCAGCAGCGTCCCTTCCTGGGGTTGGACAGGGGTTGTGCGGACTAATGAAAAACTGTTTTTT.

A remark on this clone: Other nucleotide sequences from this sample produce the same CDR3. The chain joins TRBV2 to TRBJ1-5; TRBD1 aligns across 11 bases. V shed 6 bases, J shed 7 bases, and the junction held 5 bases outside the gene matches. The CDR3 is 14 residues long. Looked up from germline, CDR1 is SNHLY and CDR2 is FYNNEI. In DNA, the CDR3 is TGTGCCAGCAGCGGGACAGGGGGAAGACAGCCCCAGCATTTT. This codes for CASSGTGGRQPQHF.

The gene calls are TRBV4-1 and TRBJ1-1; 7 nucleotides match TRBD1. Trimming at V came to 4 bases and at J to 7 bases, leaving 3 bases not matched to a gene. The CDR3 spans 12 residues. CDR1 is MGHRA, CDR2 YSYEKL, per germline. CDR3 sequence (DNA): TGCGCCAGCAGCCCCCGACAGGGTGAAGCTTTCTTT. Its protein is CASSPRQGEAFF.

This clone was seen a handful of times. The chain links TRBV5-6 to TRBJ2-1; TRBD2 aligns across 11 bases. This CDR3 region has 16 residues. Germline V gene lookup returns CDR1 SGHDT and CDR2 YYEEEE. The junction had 7 bases not matched to a gene; V was cut back by 1 base and J by 7 bases. For the CDR3, the DNA is TGTGCCAGCAGCTTGACAACTAGCGGGGGCCAAAATGAGCAGTTCTTC. The encoded protein is CASSLTTSGGQNEQFF.

The V and J genes are TRBV11-3 and TRBJ1-1; D may be TRBD1 (5 bases). Germline lookup yields CDR1 SGHNT and CDR2 YENEEA. The CDR3 has 14 residues. Trimming took 5 bases from V and 0 from J, leaving 10 bases between them. The CDR3 sequence: CASSQDSMNTEAFF. CDR3 sequence (DNA): TGTGCCAGCAGCCAAGACAGCATGAACACTGAAGCTTTCTTT.

This chain connects TRBV5-6 to TRBJ2-7; a weak D match, TRBD2 (6 bases). The ends were cut back, 0 bases at V and 4 bases at J, with 11 bases in the middle. The CDR3 consists of 14 residues. CDR1 SGHDT and CDR2 YYEEEE come from the germline V gene. The CDR3 nucleotides read TGTGCCAGCAGCTTGGTGGGGGGTTGGTACGAGCAGTACTTC. Translating gives CASSLVGGWYEQYF.

The count of this clone is one. The V and J genes are TRBV28 and TRBJ2-7, with D perhaps TRBD1 (6 bases). Deletions cut 2 bases from V and 0 bases from J, with 8 bases between. The CDR3 loop spans 14 amino acids. Per germline, CDR1 MDHEN and CDR2 SYDVKM. CDR3: CASSLQGFSYEQYF. CDR3 in DNA: TGTGCCAGCAGTTTACAGGGGTTCTCCTACGAGCAGTACTTC. The whole variable domain, filled in from reference TRBV28 and TRBJ2-7, reads DVKVTQSSRYLVKRTGEKVFLECVQDMDHENMFWYRQDPGLGLRLIYFSYDVKMKEKGDIPEGYSVSREKKERFSLILESASTNQTSMYLCASSLQGFSYEQYFGPGTRLTVT.

The chain carries TRBV5-1 and TRBJ2-5; possibly TRBD1 for D (6 bases). Trimming took 6 bases from V and 4 from J, leaving 13 bases between them. This CDR3 spans 13 amino acids. Germline lookup yields CDR1 SGHRS and CDR2 YFSETQ. CDR3 amino acids: CASMGAGRETQYF. The CDR3 DNA reads as TGCGCCAGCATGGGGGCCGGAAGAGAGACCCAGTACTTC.

This clone was observed a few times. The chain joins TRBV27 to TRBJ2-1, with 7 bases fitting TRBD2. The V gene end was trimmed by 6 bases and the J gene end by 6 bases; junction bases not matched to a gene: 8. CDR1 and CDR2 from the germline V gene are MNHEY and SMNVEV (reference sequence). The length of the CDR3 is 14 residues. The CDR3 is CASRRGGVTNEQFF. CDR3 nucleotide sequence: TGTGCCAGCAGGCGGGGAGGGGTAACCAATGAGCAGTTCTTC.

The rearrangement joins TRBV5-1 to TRBJ1-6, with TRBD1 matching over 8 bases. The V segment lost 3 bases and the J segment 10 bases; nucleotides outside the gene matches: 3. The germline V gene has CDR1 SGHRS and CDR2 YFSETQ. The CDR3 has 13 amino acids. The CDR3 region is CASSSDRASPLHF. CDR3 sequence (DNA): TGCGCCAGCAGCTCGGACAGGGCATCACCCCTCCACTTT.

The chain links TRBV5-1 to TRBJ1-3; maybe TRBD1 (5 bases). The ends were cut back, 3 bases at V and 4 bases at J, with 14 bases in the middle. The V gene's germline CDR1 is SGHRS and CDR2 YFSETQ. The CDR3 is made up of 15 amino acids. The DNA of the CDR3 is TGCGCCAGCAGCTCGTGGGGCGCCAGAGGAAACACCATATATTTT. This translates into CASSSWGARGNTIYF.

This clone showed up just once. J is TRBJ2-2 and V is TRBV18, with a possible D match to TRBD1 (5 bases). The V and J ends lost 3 bases and 2 bases respectively, with 10 bases between them. Germline CDR1 and CDR2: KGHSH and LQKENI. This CDR3 has 15 residues. CDR3 amino acids: CASSPRRTNTGELFF. DNA for the CDR3: TGTGCCAGCTCACCCCGAAGGACAAACACCGGGGAGCTGTTTTTT.

The chain has TRBV28 and TRBJ1-5, with 7 bases identical to TRBD1. CDR1 is MDHEN, CDR2 SYDVKM, per germline. Trimming removed 6 bases from V and 1 base from J; junction bases left unmatched: 6. This CDR3 has 15 amino acids. The CDR3 sequence is CASRQGKWSNQPQHF. The CDR3 region has the DNA TGTGCCAGCAGACAGGGGAAGTGGAGCAATCAGCCCCAGCATTTT.

This rearrangement joins TRBV11-2 to TRBJ2-5, with 8 bases identical to TRBD2. The CDR3 sequence is 14 residues long. Germline V lookup: CDR1 SGHAT, CDR2 FQNNGV. The junction had 2 bases not matched to a gene; V was cut back by 5 bases and J by 0 bases. The CDR3 sequence: CASSRGGYQETQYF. CDR3 nucleotide sequence: TGTGCCAGCAGCCGCGGGGGGTACCAAGAGACCCAGTACTTC.

This chain uses TRBV15 with TRBJ1-6; 7 bases fit TRBD1. In germline, CDR1 is LNHNV, CDR2 YYDKDF (reference sequence). There are 16 residues in the CDR3. V lost 0 bases, J lost 6 bases, and 5 bases stayed unmatched. The CDR3 DNA sequence: TGTGCCACCAGCAGAGATAGTCACAGGGGTAATTCACCCCTCCACTTT. This gives the protein CATSRDSHRGNSPLHF.

The V call is TRBV7-2, the J call TRBJ1-6; D is ambiguous. CDR1 and CDR2 (germline): SGHTA, FQGNSA. V lost 5 bases, J lost 5 bases, and 13 bases lay in between. The length of the CDR3 is 15 residues. The CDR3 spells CASSPFSTDNSPLHF. The CDR3 nucleotides are TGTGCCAGCAGCCCGTTTTCAACGGATAATTCACCCCTCCACTTT.

The chain carries TRBV19 and TRBJ1-2; D is possibly TRBD1 (6 bases). Between the trimmed V and J ends, which lost 3 bases and 8 bases, there was a span of 10 bases. The CDR3 is made up of 12 amino acids. The germline gives CDR1 LNHDA, CDR2 SQIVND (reference sequence). CDR3: CASSIPRGGYTF. CDR3 sequence (DNA): TGTGCCAGTAGTATCCCCAGGGGCGGCTACACCTTC.

The chain joins TRBV13 to TRBJ1-6; 7 bases match TRBD1. The trim removed 1 base at V and 7 bases at J, leaving 7 bases unmatched. The CDR3 extends over 16 amino acids. Germline loops: CDR1 PRHDT, CDR2 FYEKMQ (reference sequence). CDR3 sequence (DNA): TGTGCCAGCAGCTTAGTAGGAGGGGGCTTGAATTCACCCCTCCACTTT. Its translation: CASSLVGGGLNSPLHF.

This chain links TRBV28 with TRBJ1-2; no reliable D call. CDR3 size: 13 residues. Trimming pared 6 bases from V and 1 base from J, leaving 9 bases between. Germline V CDR1 and CDR2: MDHEN, SYDVKM. The CDR3 protein is CASSGRGNYGYTF. The CDR3 nucleotides read TGTGCCAGCAGCGGCAGAGGTAACTATGGCTACACCTTC.

J is TRBJ2-7 and V is TRBV28; D perhaps matches TRBD1 (6 bases). The V end was cut by 3 bases, the J end by 5 bases, with 11 bases between. CDR1 is MDHEN and CDR2 is SYDVKM in the germline V gene. The length of the CDR3 is 13 residues. The CDR3, as DNA: TGTGCCAGCAGTTTCGCAGGGGTGGACGAGCAGTACTTC. This codes for CASSFAGVDEQYF.

DNA of the CDR3: TGTGCTAGTGGCATCGGGACTAGCGGGGGAGATACGCAGTATTTT. Its protein is CASGIGTSGGDTQYF. The chain carries TRBV12-5 and TRBJ2-3; TRBD2 agrees at 14 bases. Germline values: CDR1 LGHNT, CDR2 FRNRAP. The V gene end was trimmed by 6 bases and the J gene end by 5 bases; junction bases not matched to a gene: 4. The CDR3 extends over 15 amino acids.